This TCR beta chain is drawn from a study of cytomegalovirus exposure and HLA in healthy donors. Study-wide context: The approximately 130 validation repertoires matched the 666 first-cohort repertoires in platform, a later analysis reported.

V was cut by 3 bases and J by 3 bases, with 3 bases left in between. The CDR3 runs to 11 residues. Germline V gene data show CDR1 as ENHRY and CDR2 as SYGVKD. The assay was immunoSEQ multiplex PCR, and TCRdb's table has in-frame clones only and misses some. The sample includes 90,000 to 140,000 clones, approximately 90% seen only once; the top ten take around 4.1%. The sequenced sample consisted of PBMCs. The chain recombines TRBV10-3 with TRBJ2-7; D is unclear. The sequence came from a woman under 30 in good health and CMV-seropositive. Here the CDR3 DNA reads TGTGCCATCAGTGACAACTACGAGCAGTACTTC. Residues: CAISDNYEQYF.